Below, 29 T cell receptor beta chains from the same sample are listed, as sequenced in a study of OX40 agonist ivuxolimab in advanced cancers. Profiled with immunoSEQ multiplex PCR; TCRdb holds only in-frame clones, not every one. The table has roughly 70,000 clones, around 90% seen once. Specimen: CD4+ or CD8+ T cells sorted from blood, collected in a trial of the OX40 agonist ivuxolimab. The receptors here all came from an adult with an advanced solid tumor such as melanoma, head and neck, liver or kidney cancer.

The gene calls are TRBV7-3 and TRBJ2-1; D perhaps matches TRBD1 (6 bases). The CDR3 sequence is 14 residues long. Trimming took 3 bases from V and 4 from J, leaving 10 bases between them. The germline CDR1 and CDR2 sequences are SGHTA and FQGTGA. The CDR3 sequence is CASSFGTTYNEQFF. Written as DNA, the CDR3 is TGTGCCAGCAGCTTCGGGACAACTTACAATGAGCAGTTCTTC.

The chain has TRBV27 and TRBJ2-1; 10 bases agree with TRBD2. CDR1 and CDR2 from the germline V gene are MNHEY and SMNVEV (reference sequence). Trimming at V came to 5 bases and at J to 8 bases, leaving 18 bases not matched to a gene. CDR3 length equals 18 residues. CDR3 nucleotide sequence: TGTGCCAGCAGTCCACCACGGGACGCTAGCGGGAGTTGGGATGAGCAGTTCTTC. Translation gives CASSPPRDASGSWDEQFF.

The rearrangement uses TRBV7-8 and TRBJ2-4; no firm D call. The CDR3 runs 14 residues. Germline CDR1 is SGHVS and CDR2 is FQNEAQ. Trimming took 0 bases from V and 7 from J, leaving 10 bases between them. CDR3 coding DNA: TGTGCCAGCAGCTTAGCTCCCCTAGAGAACATTCAGTACTTC. Residues: CASSLAPLENIQYF.

The chain joins TRBV4-1 to TRBJ1-1; the D is unclear. CDR3 length: 14 residues. Deletions cut 3 bases from V and 4 bases from J, with 12 bases between. CDR1 is MGHRA and CDR2 is YSYEKL in the germline V gene. The chain's CDR3 is CASSQSGLGTEAFF. The CDR3 DNA reads as TGCGCCAGCAGCCAGAGCGGACTGGGCACTGAAGCTTTCTTT.

For this clone: The junction and the germline gene differ at one end; a read error may be behind it. The chain uses TRBV5-6 and TRBJ2-6; no reliable D call. This CDR3 spans 17 amino acids. Germline CDR1 and CDR2: SGHDT and YYEEEE. In DNA, the CDR3 is TGTGCCAGCAGTTTGGGAACAACTAACTCTGGGGCCAACGTCCTGACTTTC. It codes for CASSLGTTNSGANVLTF. Full variable domain (missing parts from reference TRBV5-6 and TRBJ2-6): DAGVTQSPTHLIKTRGQQVTLRCSPKSGHDTVSWYQQALGQGPQFIFQYYEEEERQRGNFPDRFSGHQFPNYSSELNVNALLLGDSALYLCASSLGTTNSGANVLTFGAGSRLTVL.

V gene TRBV12-5 combines with J gene TRBJ2-3, with TRBD2 as a possible D gene (5 bases). Germline CDR1 is LGHNT and CDR2 is FRNRAP. CDR3 size: 15 residues. Between the trimmed V and J ends, which lost 0 bases and 1 base, there was a span of 8 bases. This chain's CDR3 is CASGLVYGGTDTQYF. The CDR3 DNA reads as TGTGCTAGTGGTTTGGTTTACGGGGGCACAGATACGCAGTATTTT.

V is TRBV19 and J is TRBJ2-7; D is possibly TRBD2 (5 bases). V was cut by 5 bases and J by 8 bases, with 10 bases left in between. CDR3 length equals 11 residues. Germline CDR1 reads LNHDA; CDR2 reads SQIVND (reference sequence). The CDR3 region is CASSARGQQYF. The CDR3 DNA follows: TGTGCCAGTAGTGCCCGGGGTCAGCAGTACTTC.

V and J are TRBV28 and TRBJ2-1, with D unresolved. This CDR3 is 14 amino acids long. V was pared by 3 bases and J by 7 bases, with 13 bases between. Germline CDR1 reads MDHEN; CDR2 reads SYDVKM. This CDR3 is CASSLVAPGNEQFF. CDR3 in DNA: TGTGCCAGCAGTTTGGTAGCCCCCGGGAATGAGCAGTTCTTC.

The rearrangement uses TRBV9 and TRBJ1-2; D remains ambiguous. Per germline, CDR1 SGDLS and CDR2 YYNGEE. This CDR3 has 14 amino acids. V gave up 3 bases and J gave up 3 bases, with 12 bases separating them. The DNA for the CDR3 is TGTGCCAGCAGCGCAGGAGGGCTTGACTATGGCTACACCTTC. Protein product: CASSAGGLDYGYTF.

The count of this clone is one. The chain combines TRBV13 with TRBJ2-2, with TRBD1 identical over 8 bases. The V gene end was trimmed by 5 bases and the J gene end by 2 bases; junction bases not matched to a gene: 4. CDR3 length: 15 amino acids. Germline loops: CDR1 PRHDT, CDR2 FYEKMQ (reference sequence). CDR3 in amino acids: CASSPDRVNTGELFF. As DNA, the CDR3 is TGTGCCAGCAGCCCGGACAGGGTAAACACCGGGGAGCTGTTTTTT. The full variable domain, completed using reference TRBV13 and TRBJ2-2, is AAGVIQSPRHLIKEKRETATLKCYPIPRHDTVYWYQQGPGQDPQFLISFYEKMQSDKGSIPDRFSAQQFSDYHSELNMSSLELGDSALYFCASSPDRVNTGELFFGEGSRLTVL.

The V gene is TRBV6-5, the J gene TRBJ2-7; D unclear. The ends were cut back, 5 bases at V and 1 base at J, with 3 bases in the middle. The CDR3 covers 11 residues. CDR1 and CDR2 (germline): MNHEY, SVGAGI. CDR3 sequence (DNA): TGTGCCAGCAGTATTTCCTACGAGCAGTACTTC. Its protein is CASSISYEQYF.

This chain connects TRBV7-2 to TRBJ2-4; 7 nucleotides align to TRBD1. Looked up from germline, CDR1 is SGHTA and CDR2 is FQGNSA. With 5 bases clipped from V and 4 bases from J, the junction kept 11 bases outside the gene matches. The CDR3 spans 16 residues. The CDR3 is CASSPQTGTDKNIQYF. The CDR3 DNA follows: TGTGCCAGCAGCCCCCAAACCGGGACAGATAAAAACATTCAGTACTTC.

This chain links TRBV7-9 with TRBJ1-2; D is undetermined. The CDR3 totals 14 residues. Germline V gene lookup returns CDR1 SEHNR and CDR2 FQNEAQ (reference sequence). V was trimmed by 1 base and J by 5 bases, leaving 11 bases between them. The CDR3 protein is CASSLEDLEYGYTF. CDR3 in DNA: TGTGCCAGCAGCTTAGAGGACCTTGAATATGGCTACACCTTC. The full variable domain, with the rest looked up from reference TRBV7-9 and TRBJ1-2, is DTGVSQNPRHKITKRGQNVTFRCDPISEHNRLYWYRQTLGQGPEFLTYFQNEAQLEKSRLLSDRFSAERPKGSFSTLEIQRTEQGDSAMYLCASSLEDLEYGYTFGSGTRLTVV.

The rearrangement uses TRBV5-6 and TRBJ2-5, with D possibly being TRBD2 (7 bases). Germline CDR1 reads SGHDT; CDR2 reads YYEEEE. V lost 4 bases to trimming and J lost 4 bases, with 14 bases between them. This CDR3 has 14 amino acids. In nucleotides, the CDR3 is TGTGCCAGCAGCCTATGGGGGGGGCGAGAGACCCAGTACTTC. As protein: CASSLWGGRETQYF.

The J gene is TRBJ2-2, the V gene TRBV29-1; perhaps TRBD1 as D (6 bases). The length of the CDR3 is 13 residues. V was shortened by 4 bases and J by 1 base, with 7 bases between the two germline ends. Germline CDR1 reads SQVTM; CDR2 reads ANQGSEA. The CDR3 nucleotides are TGCAGCGTTGGACAGGTGAACACCGGGGAGCTGTTTTTT. Translation gives CSVGQVNTGELFF.

The chain carries TRBV9 and TRBJ2-3, with 9 bases that match TRBD2. CDR1 is SGDLS and CDR2 is YYNGEE in the germline V gene. CDR3 length: 17 residues. After removal of 0 bases from V and 6 bases from J, the junction contained 11 bases not matched to a gene. CDR3 residues: CASSVGLAVLRGDTQYF. The CDR3 DNA reads TGTGCCAGCAGCGTAGGACTAGCGGTCCTAAGGGGGGATACGCAGTATTTT.

The chain joins TRBV27 to TRBJ1-1; no firm D call. The germline gives CDR1 MNHEY, CDR2 SMNVEV (reference sequence). V gave up 6 bases and J gave up 4 bases, with 15 bases separating them. The CDR3 is 14 amino acids. CDR3 DNA sequence: TGTGCCAGCAGGGCTTTAACGGTGTTCACTGAAGCTTTCTTT. It is translated as CASRALTVFTEAFF.

The V and J genes are TRBV7-6 and TRBJ2-1; possible D gene TRBD1, 5 bases. The germline CDR1 and CDR2 sequences are SGHVS and FNYEAQ. This CDR3 spans 14 amino acids. The V gene lost 0 bases and the J gene lost 6 bases, with 9 bases spanning the gap. The CDR3 DNA reads TGTGCCAGCAGCTTAGCAGGGGAAATCAATGAGCAGTTCTTC. Encoded protein: CASSLAGEINEQFF.

The chain uses TRBV5-6 and TRBJ2-7; D gene ambiguous. CDR1 and CDR2 (germline): SGHDT, YYEEEE. Between the trimmed V and J ends, which lost 0 bases and 1 base, there was a span of 5 bases. CDR3 length: 13 amino acids. CDR3 loop: CASSLGASYEQYF. CDR3 sequence (DNA): TGTGCCAGCAGCTTGGGGGCTTCCTACGAGCAGTACTTC. Full variable domain (rest looked up from reference TRBV5-6 and TRBJ2-7): DAGVTQSPTHLIKTRGQQVTLRCSPKSGHDTVSWYQQALGQGPQFIFQYYEEEERQRGNFPDRFSGHQFPNYSSELNVNALLLGDSALYLCASSLGASYEQYFGPGTRLTVT.

This clone was seen once. This rearrangement joins TRBV6-5 to TRBJ1-1, with D perhaps matching TRBD1 (6 bases). CDR3 size: 13 residues. V was shortened by 2 bases and J by 6 bases, with 10 bases between the two germline ends. The germline CDR1 and CDR2 sequences are MNHEY and SVGAGI. The CDR3 protein is CASSYAGHPEAFF. The CDR3 coding sequence is TGTGCCAGCAGTTACGCGGGACACCCTGAAGCTTTCTTT.

The chain recombines TRBV27 with TRBJ1-6, with 7 bases that match TRBD1. The germline CDR1 and CDR2 sequences are MNHEY and SMNVEV (reference sequence). This CDR3 has 17 amino acids. V trimming: 2 bases; J trimming: 6 bases; junction bases outside the gene matches: 10. The CDR3 DNA reads TGTGCCAGCAGTTTAGGGAAAGACAGGGCACCTAATTCACCCCTCCACTTT. As protein: CASSLGKDRAPNSPLHF.

This clone was found a few times. The gene calls are TRBV4-3 and TRBJ1-1; D is perhaps TRBD1 (5 bases). From germline, CDR1 is LGHNA and CDR2 YSLEER. This CDR3 has 14 amino acids. The V gene lost 0 bases and the J gene lost 3 bases, with 8 bases spanning the gap. CDR3 in amino acids: CASSQDGADTEAFF. CDR3 DNA sequence: TGCGCCAGCAGCCAAGATGGGGCGGACACTGAAGCTTTCTTT.

The J gene is TRBJ2-7, the V gene TRBV27, with D uncertain. V was clipped by 0 bases and J by 6 bases, with 15 bases between them. Germline CDR1 and CDR2: MNHEY and SMNVEV (reference sequence). The CDR3 sequence is 15 residues long. The CDR3, as DNA: TGTGCCAGCAGTTTATCGGTAACCCCCCCTGGCGAGCAGTACTTC. It specifies CASSLSVTPPGEQYF.

This sequence joins TRBV29-1 and TRBJ2-7, with D unclear. This CDR3 spans 14 amino acids. Germline V lookup: CDR1 SQVTM, CDR2 ANQGSEA. V lost 7 bases, J lost 5 bases, and 21 bases lay in between. The CDR3 sequence: CSALPHSFAHEQYF. The CDR3 nucleotides are TGCAGCGCCCTACCACACAGTTTCGCCCACGAGCAGTACTTC.

The chain is built from TRBV5-1 and TRBJ1-1; 7 bases are a match to TRBD1. There are 14 residues in the CDR3. Germline-derived CDR1 and CDR2 are SGHRS and YFSETQ. J lost 7 bases, V lost 4 bases, and 10 bases had no gene match. The CDR3 region is CASSVRQGFGEAFF. The CDR3 DNA sequence: TGCGCCAGCAGCGTAAGACAGGGATTCGGTGAAGCTTTCTTT.

In regard to this clone: A read error may account for a junction end that differs from germline. The V and J genes are TRBV27 and TRBJ1-2; 12 nucleotides agree with TRBD1. The CDR3 spans 14 residues. CDR1 MNHEY and CDR2 SMNVEV come from the germline V gene (reference sequence). This CDR3 reads CASRAIGTGGHEVF. The CDR3 DNA follows: TGTGCCAGCAGGGCAATCGGGACAGGGGGCCATGAGGTCTTC.

The chain has TRBV5-6 and TRBJ2-1, with a weak D call TRBD1 (5 bases). The CDR3 is made up of 17 amino acids. Germline V gene lookup returns CDR1 SGHDT and CDR2 YYEEEE. Trimming shortened V by 4 bases and J by 0 bases, and 17 bases separated the two germline ends. The chain's CDR3 is CASSHGYRISSYNEQFF. CDR3 sequence (DNA): TGTGCCAGCAGCCACGGTTACAGGATTAGCTCCTACAATGAGCAGTTCTTC.

This clone appeared a few times. This chain connects TRBV6-1 to TRBJ2-6; D is unresolved. Trimming cost V 3 bases and J 0 bases, with 9 bases left between them. The CDR3 covers 16 residues. Germline CDR1 is MNHNS and CDR2 is SASEGT. CDR3 DNA sequence: TGTGCCAGCAGTGATAGCCAGAACTCTGGGGCCAACGTCCTGACTTTC. Translated, it gives CASSDSQNSGANVLTF.

CDR3 coding DNA: TGTGCCAGCAGCTCCCCCGGGACAACGGAAGTAGGCAATCAGCCCCAGCATTTT. It specifies CASSSPGTTEVGNQPQHF. The chain joins TRBV7-9 to TRBJ1-5; D may be TRBD1 (6 bases). Trimming removed 4 bases at V and 2 bases at J, with 21 bases between. This CDR3 is 18 amino acids long. Germline loops: CDR1 SEHNR, CDR2 FQNEAQ (reference sequence).